This T cell receptor (beta chain) derives from a study of cytotoxic CD8 clonotypes in ibrutinib-treated CLL. About this clone: Its antigen is not identified.

The CDR3 runs to 13 residues. The V gene end was trimmed by 5 bases and the J gene end by 8 bases; junction bases not matched to a gene: 6. Per germline, CDR1 MNHNY and CDR2 SVGAGI (reference sequence). Study-wide results and caveats: Clonality went higher at ibrutinib response and then dropped back toward baseline at progression. Stable or contracted on treatment, public clonotypes were also uncommon.

Using immunoSEQ multiplex PCR, the repertoire was profiled, and TCRdb retains in-frame clones only, with some absent. The sample includes about 69,000 clones, 80% of them seen just once. Sample: PBMCs, taken at disease progression, from a patient treated with ibrutinib. This receptor was identified in a human donor with chronic lymphocytic leukemia. The chain carries TRBV6-6 and TRBJ1-2, with 9 positions matching TRBD1. CDR3 bases: TGTGCCAGCAGTCGGGACAGGGTTGTGGGCTACACCTTC. Amino acid sequence: CASSRDRVVGYTF.